The 2 T cell receptor beta chains listed next were all sequenced from one sample in a study of breast tumors, draining lymph nodes, adjacent tissues (dated by TCRdb to between 2015 and 2016). Lymph node samples were obtained from the axillary draining lymph nodes of breast cancer patients. The receptor library was made with multiplex PCR. For sequencing, an Illumina HiSeq 2000 was employed. TCRdb handled the public reads itself, with Q25 trimming in fastp and clone calling in MiXCR, and kept productive beta chains. Each entry merges the rows of one CDR3 protein and shows their most common DNA and genes. This sample comprises about 180,000 distinct CDR3 sequences, 25% to 40% of them detected only once. The ten biggest clones cover 3.8% of the sample. Sequenced sample: axillary lymph node tissue. These receptors came from a female donor with breast cancer. Some clones in this sample may be carry-over from other donors' samples.

At least ten counts were recorded for this clonotype. The chain links TRBV19 to TRBJ2-7; 10 bases fit TRBD1. The CDR3 spans 15 residues. The germline gives CDR1 LNHDA, CDR2 SQIVND (reference sequence). The trim removed 5 bases at V and 1 base at J, leaving 5 bases unmatched. CDR3 DNA: TGTGCCAGTAGTGAATGGACAGGGGGTTCCTACGAGCAGTACTTC. It specifies CASSEWTGGSYEQYF.

This clonotype has at least ten counts. V gene TRBV7-8 combines with J gene TRBJ2-7; D remains ambiguous. The germline CDR1 and CDR2 sequences are SGHVS and FQNEAQ. V lost 4 bases to trimming and J lost 3 bases, with 10 bases between them. The CDR3 is made up of 13 amino acids. In DNA, the CDR3 is TGTGCCAGCAGCTCGCGGAGAGACTACGAGCAGTACTTC. It is translated as CASSSRRDYEQYF.